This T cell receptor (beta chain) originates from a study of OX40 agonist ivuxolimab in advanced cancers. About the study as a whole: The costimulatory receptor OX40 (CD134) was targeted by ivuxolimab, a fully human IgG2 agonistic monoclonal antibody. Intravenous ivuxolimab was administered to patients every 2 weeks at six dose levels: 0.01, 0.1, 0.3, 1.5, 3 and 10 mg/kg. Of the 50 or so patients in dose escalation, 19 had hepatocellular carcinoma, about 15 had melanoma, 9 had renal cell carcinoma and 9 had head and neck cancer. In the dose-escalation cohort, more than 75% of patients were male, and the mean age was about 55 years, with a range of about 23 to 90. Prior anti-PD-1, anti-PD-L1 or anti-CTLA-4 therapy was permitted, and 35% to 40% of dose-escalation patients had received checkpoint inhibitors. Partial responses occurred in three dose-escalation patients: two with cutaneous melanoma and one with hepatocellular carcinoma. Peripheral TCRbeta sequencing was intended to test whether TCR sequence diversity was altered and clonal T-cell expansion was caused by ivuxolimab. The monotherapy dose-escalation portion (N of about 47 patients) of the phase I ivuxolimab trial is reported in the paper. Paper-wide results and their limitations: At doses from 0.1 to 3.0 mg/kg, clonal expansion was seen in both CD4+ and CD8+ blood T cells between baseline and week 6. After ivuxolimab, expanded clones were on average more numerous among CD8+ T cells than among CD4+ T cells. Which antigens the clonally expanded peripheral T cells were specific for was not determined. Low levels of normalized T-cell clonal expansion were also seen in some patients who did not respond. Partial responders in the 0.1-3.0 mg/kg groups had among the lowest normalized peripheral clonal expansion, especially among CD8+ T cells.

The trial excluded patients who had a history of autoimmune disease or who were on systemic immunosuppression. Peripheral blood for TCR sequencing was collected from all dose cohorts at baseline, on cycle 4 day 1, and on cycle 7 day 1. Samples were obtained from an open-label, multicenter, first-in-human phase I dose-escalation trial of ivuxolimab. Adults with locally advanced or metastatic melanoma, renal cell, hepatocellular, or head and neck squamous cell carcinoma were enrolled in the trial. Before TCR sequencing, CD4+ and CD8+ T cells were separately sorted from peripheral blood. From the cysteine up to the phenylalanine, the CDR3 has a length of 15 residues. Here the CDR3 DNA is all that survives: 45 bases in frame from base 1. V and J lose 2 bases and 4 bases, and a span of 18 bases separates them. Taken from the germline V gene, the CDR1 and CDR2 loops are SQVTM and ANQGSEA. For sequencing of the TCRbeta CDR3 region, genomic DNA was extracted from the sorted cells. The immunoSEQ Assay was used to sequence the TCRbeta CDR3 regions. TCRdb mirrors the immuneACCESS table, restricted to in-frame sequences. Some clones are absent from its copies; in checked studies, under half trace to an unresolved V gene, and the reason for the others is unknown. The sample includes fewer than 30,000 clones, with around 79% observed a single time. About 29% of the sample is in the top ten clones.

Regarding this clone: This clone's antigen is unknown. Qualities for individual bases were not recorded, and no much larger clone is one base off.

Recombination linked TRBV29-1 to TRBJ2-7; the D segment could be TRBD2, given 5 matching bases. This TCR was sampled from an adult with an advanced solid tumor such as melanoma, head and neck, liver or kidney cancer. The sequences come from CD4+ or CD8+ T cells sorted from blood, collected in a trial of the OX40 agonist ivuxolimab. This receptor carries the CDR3 CSVELLGRGKYEQYF. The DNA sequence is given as TGCAGCGTTGAACTATTAGGGAGAGGGAAATACGAGCAGTACTTC.